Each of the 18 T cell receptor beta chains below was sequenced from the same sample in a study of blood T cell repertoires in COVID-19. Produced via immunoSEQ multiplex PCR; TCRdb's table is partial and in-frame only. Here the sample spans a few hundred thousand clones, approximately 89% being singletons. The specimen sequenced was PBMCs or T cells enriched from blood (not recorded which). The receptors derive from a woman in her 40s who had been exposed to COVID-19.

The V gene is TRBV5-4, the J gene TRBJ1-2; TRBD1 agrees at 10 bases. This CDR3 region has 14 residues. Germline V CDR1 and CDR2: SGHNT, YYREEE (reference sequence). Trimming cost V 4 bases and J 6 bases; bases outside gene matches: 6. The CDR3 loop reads CASSAMTGGDGYTF. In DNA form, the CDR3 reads TGTGCCAGCAGCGCGATGACAGGGGGCGATGGCTACACCTTC.

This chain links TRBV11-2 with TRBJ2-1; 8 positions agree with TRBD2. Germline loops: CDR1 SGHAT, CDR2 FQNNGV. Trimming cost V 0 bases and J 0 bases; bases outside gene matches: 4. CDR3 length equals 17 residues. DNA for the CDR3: TGTGCCAGCAGCTTAGATCGACTAGCGAGCTCCTACAATGAGCAGTTCTTC. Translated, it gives CASSLDRLASSYNEQFF.

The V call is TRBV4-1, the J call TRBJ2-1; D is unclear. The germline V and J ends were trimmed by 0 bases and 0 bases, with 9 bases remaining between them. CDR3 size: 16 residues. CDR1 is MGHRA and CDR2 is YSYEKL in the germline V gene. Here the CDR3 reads CASSQDSGYSYNEQFF. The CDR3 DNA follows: TGCGCCAGCAGCCAAGATTCCGGGTACTCCTACAATGAGCAGTTCTTC.

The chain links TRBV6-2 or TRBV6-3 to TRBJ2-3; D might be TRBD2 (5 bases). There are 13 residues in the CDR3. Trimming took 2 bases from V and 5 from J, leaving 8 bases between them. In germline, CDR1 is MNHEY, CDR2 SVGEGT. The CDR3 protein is CASSYGSLDTQYF. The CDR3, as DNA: TGTGCCAGCAGTTACGGGAGCCTAGATACGCAGTATTTT.

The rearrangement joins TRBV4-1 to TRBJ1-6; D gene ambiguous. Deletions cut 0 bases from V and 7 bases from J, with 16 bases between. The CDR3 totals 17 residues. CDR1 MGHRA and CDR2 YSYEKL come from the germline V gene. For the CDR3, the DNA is TGCGCCAGCAGCCAAGAACCTAGGAGCTCGGGGAATTCACCCCTCCACTTT. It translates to CASSQEPRSSGNSPLHF.

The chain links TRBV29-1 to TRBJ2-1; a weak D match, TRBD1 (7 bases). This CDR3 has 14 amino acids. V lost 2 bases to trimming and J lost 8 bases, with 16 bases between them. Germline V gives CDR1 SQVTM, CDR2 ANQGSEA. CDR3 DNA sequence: TGCAGCGTTGAAAGGCAGGGGGGCGTTTATGAGCAGTTCTTC. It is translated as CSVERQGGVYEQFF.

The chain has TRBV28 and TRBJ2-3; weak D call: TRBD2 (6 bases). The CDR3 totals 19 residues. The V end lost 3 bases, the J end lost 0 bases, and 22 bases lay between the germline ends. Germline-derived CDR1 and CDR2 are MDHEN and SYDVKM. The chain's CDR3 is CASSFRRLAPKWSTDTQYF. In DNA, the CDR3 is TGTGCCAGCAGTTTTAGGCGGCTAGCGCCCAAATGGAGCACAGATACGCAGTATTTT.

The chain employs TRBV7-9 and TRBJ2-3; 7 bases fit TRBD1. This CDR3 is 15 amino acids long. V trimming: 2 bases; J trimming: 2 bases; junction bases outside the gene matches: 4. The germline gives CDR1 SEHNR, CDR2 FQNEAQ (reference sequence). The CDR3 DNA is TGTGCCAGCAGCTTAATACAGGGGAACACAGATACGCAGTATTTT. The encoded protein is CASSLIQGNTDTQYF.

The CDR3 is CASSVDNSLSYTF. The CDR3 region has the DNA TGTGCCAGCAGCGTTGACAACAGCTTGAGCTACACCTTC. The chain has TRBV9 and TRBJ1-2; D remains unclear. V lost 2 bases and J lost 9, with 14 bases in between. This CDR3 spans 13 amino acids. The germline CDR1 and CDR2 sequences are SGDLS and YYNGEE.

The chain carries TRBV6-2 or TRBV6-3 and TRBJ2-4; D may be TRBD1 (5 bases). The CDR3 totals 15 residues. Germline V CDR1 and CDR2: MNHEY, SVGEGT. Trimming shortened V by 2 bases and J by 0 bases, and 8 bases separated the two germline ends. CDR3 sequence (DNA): TGTGCCAGCAGTTACGTGGGGCTAGCCAAAAACATTCAGTACTTC. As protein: CASSYVGLAKNIQYF.

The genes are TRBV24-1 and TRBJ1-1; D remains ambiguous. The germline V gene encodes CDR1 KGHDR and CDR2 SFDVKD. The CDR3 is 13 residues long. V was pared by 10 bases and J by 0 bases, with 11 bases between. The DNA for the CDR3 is TGTGCCACTTCAGGCCGAATGAACACTGAAGCTTTCTTT. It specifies CATSGRMNTEAFF.

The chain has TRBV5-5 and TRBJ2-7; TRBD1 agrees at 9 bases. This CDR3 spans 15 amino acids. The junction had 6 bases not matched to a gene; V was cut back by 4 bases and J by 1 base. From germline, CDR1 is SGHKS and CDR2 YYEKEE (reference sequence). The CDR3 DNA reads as TGTGCCAGCAGCCCCAGACAGGGGGGGTCCTACGAGCAGTACTTC. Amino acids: CASSPRQGGSYEQYF.

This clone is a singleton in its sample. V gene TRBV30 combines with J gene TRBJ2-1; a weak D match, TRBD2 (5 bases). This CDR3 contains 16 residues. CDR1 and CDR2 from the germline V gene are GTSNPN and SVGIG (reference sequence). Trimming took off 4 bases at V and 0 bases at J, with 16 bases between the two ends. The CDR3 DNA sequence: TGTGCCTGGATCATTCCGTCGAGGGTCTCCTACAATGAGCAGTTCTTC. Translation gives CAWIIPSRVSYNEQFF.

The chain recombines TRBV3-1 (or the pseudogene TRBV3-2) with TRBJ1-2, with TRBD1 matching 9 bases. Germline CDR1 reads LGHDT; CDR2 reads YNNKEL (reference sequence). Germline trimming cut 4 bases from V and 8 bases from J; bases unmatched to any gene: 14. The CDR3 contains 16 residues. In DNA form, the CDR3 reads TGTGCCAGCAGCCTAACCAGCCCGGGACAGGGCTGGGGCTACACCTTC. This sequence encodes CASSLTSPGQGWGYTF.

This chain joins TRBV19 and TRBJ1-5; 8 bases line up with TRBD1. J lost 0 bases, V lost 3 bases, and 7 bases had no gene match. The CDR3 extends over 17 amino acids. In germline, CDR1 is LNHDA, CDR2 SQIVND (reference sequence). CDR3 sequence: CASSILRDRYSNQPQHF. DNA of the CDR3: TGTGCCAGTAGTATTCTCCGGGACAGGTATAGCAATCAGCCCCAGCATTTT.

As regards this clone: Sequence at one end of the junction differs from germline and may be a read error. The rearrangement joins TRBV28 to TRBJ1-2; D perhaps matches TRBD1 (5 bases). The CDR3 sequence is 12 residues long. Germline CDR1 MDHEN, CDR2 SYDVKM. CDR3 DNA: TGTGCCAGCAGTTTCGGGGGTCTGACCGGACTTTTC. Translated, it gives CASSFGGLTGLF.

CDR3 protein: CATSDGGTEAFF. The CDR3 DNA sequence: TGTGCCACCAGCGACGGGGGCACTGAAGCTTTCTTT. The chain joins TRBV24-1 to TRBJ1-1; D may be TRBD1 (5 bases). V shed 7 bases and J shed 4 bases, with 9 bases lying between them. The length of the CDR3 is 12 residues. Germline assignment: CDR1 KGHDR and CDR2 SFDVKD.

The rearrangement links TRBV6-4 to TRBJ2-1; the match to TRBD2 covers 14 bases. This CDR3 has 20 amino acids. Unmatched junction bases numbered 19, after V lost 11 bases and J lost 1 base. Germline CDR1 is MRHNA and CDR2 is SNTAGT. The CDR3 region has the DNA TGTGCCCCTACTGTTACCCCGGGACTAGCGGGGGTGGAGTCCTACAATGAGCAGTTCTTC. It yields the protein CAPTVTPGLAGVESYNEQFF.